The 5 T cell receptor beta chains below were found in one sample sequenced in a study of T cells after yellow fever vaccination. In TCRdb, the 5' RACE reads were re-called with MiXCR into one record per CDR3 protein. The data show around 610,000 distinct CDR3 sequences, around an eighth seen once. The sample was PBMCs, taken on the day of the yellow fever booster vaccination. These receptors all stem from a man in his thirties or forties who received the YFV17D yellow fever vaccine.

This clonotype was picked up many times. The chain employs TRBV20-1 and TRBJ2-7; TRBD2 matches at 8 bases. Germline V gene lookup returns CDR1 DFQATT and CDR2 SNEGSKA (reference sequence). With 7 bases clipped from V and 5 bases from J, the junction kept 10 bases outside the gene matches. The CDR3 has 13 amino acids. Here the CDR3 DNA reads TGCAGTGTTTATTCCGGGACTAGTAACGAGCAGTACTTC. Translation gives CSVYSGTSNEQYF.

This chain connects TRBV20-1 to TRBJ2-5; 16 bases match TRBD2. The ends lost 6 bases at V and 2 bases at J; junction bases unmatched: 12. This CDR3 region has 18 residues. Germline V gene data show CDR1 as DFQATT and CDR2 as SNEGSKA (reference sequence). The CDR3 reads CSARGLAGGPVGQETQYF. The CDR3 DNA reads TGCAGTGCGAGGGGACTAGCGGGAGGGCCTGTGGGGCAAGAGACCCAGTACTTC.

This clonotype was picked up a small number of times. The CDR3 bases are TGCGCCAGCAGCCAAGGCCCCCTAGCGCGTGACGAGCAGTACTTC. It encodes CASSQGPLARDEQYF. The chain employs TRBV4-3 and TRBJ2-7, with TRBD2 as a possible D gene (6 bases). The germline V and J ends were trimmed by 1 base and 5 bases, with 15 bases remaining between them. Looked up from germline, CDR1 is LGHNA and CDR2 is YSLEER. The CDR3 has 15 amino acids.

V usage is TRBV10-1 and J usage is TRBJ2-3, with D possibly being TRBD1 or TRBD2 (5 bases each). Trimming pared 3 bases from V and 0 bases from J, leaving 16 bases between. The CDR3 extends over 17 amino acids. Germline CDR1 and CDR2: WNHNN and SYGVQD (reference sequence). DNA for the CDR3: TGCGCCAGCAGTGATACCACCGGGACGGATAGCACAGATACGCAGTATTTT. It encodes CASSDTTGTDSTDTQYF.

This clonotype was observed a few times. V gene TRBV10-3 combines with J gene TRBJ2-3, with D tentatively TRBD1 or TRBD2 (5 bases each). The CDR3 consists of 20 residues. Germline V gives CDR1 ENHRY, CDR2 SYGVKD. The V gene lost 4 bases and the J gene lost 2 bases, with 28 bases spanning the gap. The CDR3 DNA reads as TGTGCCATCAGTGTCACCGGGACCCACCTCCCTGGGGGACCCACAGATACGCAGTATTTT. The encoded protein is CAISVTGTHLPGGPTDTQYF.